This T cell receptor (beta chain) was retrieved from a study of T cells in localized non-small cell lung cancer. Study-level findings and limits: Appearances in adjacent lung were noted for a median roughly 50 of the top 100 tumor clones. In the blood, greater T cell density corresponded to longer overall survival.

Germline assignment: CDR1 SNHLY and CDR2 FYNNEI. This CDR3 has 13 residues. The V end was cut by 2 bases, the J end by 7 bases, with 9 bases between. As regards this clone: Its antigen is not known.

Data came from immunoSEQ multiplex PCR; TCRdb stores just in-frame clones and leaves some out. Of some 30,000 clones listed, 80% to 90% are singletons. This chain uses TRBV2 with TRBJ2-1, with D uncertain. The sequencing here drew on peripheral blood, taken before any cancer treatment. This TCR came from a male donor aged 60 or older with stage III lung adenocarcinoma. CDR3 region: CASSERVGNEQFF. DNA of the CDR3: TGTGCCAGCAGTGAACGGGTGGGGAATGAGCAGTTCTTC.